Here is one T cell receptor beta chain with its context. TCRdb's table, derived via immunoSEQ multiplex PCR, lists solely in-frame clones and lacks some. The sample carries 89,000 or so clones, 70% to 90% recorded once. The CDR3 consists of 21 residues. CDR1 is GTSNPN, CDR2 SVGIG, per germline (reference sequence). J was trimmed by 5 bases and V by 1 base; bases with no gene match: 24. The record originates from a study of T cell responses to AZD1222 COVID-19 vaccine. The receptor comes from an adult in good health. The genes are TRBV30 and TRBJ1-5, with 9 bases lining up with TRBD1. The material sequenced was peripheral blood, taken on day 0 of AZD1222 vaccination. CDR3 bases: TGTGCCTGGAGTGACGGTATCTCGACAGGGGGGCTGCTACGGTGGGATCAGCCCCAGCATTTT. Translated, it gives CAWSDGISTGGLLRWDQPQHF.